The clone carrying this T cell receptor beta chain was found a few times. In the authors' workflow: Using reference gene primer amplification, nucleated cell counts were estimated. The method was immunoSEQ multiplex PCR; TCRdb's version includes in-frame clones alone and lacks a portion of them. V and J calls and clone size are as listed in that table; D and trimming were resolved from the DNA. The sample carries 140,000 to 150,000 clones, roughly 80% recorded once. The data originate from a study of blood T cell repertoires in COVID-19. Study as a whole: Both acute and convalescent COVID-19 samples were obtained from the United States, Italy and Spain. Sample material is recorded as cDNA or gDNA derived from T cells, B-cell-depleted T cells, or PBMCs.

CDR1 and CDR2 from the germline V gene are SGHVS and FQNEAQ. The V and J ends lost 2 bases and 5 bases, in that order; junction bases with no gene match: 8. This CDR3 has 16 residues. The clonotype was recovered from a human donor with acute or convalescent COVID-19. The donor label of this sample is uncertain. The rearrangement links TRBV7-8 to TRBJ1-5; 8 bases are shared with TRBD1. The sample comprised peripheral blood. The CDR3 DNA is TGTGCCAGCAGCTTATCGACAGGGGACTCGTATCAGCCCCAGCATTTT. Amino acid sequence: CASSLSTGDSYQPQHF.